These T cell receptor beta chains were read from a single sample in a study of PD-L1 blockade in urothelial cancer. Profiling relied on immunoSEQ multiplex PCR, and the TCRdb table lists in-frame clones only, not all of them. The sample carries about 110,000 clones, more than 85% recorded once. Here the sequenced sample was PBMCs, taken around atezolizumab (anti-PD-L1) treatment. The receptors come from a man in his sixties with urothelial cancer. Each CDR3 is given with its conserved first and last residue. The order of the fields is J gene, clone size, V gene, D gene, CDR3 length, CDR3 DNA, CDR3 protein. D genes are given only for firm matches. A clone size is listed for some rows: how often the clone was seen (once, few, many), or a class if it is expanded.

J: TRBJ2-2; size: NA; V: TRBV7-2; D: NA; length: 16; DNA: TGTGCCAGCAGCTTAGCGTTGAGACTTCCCACCGGGGAGCTGTTTTTT; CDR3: CASSLALRLPTGELFF
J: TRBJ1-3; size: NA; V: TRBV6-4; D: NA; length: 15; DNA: TGTGCCAGCAGTGTCAGCGGGAAAGCCGGAAACACCATATATTTT; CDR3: CASSVSGKAGNTIYF
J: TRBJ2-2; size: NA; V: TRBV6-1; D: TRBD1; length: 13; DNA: TGTGCCGGACAGGGGAAGAACACCGGGGAGCTGTTTTTT; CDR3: CAGQGKNTGELFF
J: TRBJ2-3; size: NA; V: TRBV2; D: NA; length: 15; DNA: TGTGCCAGCGAATGGGCGCTGGATGGCACAGATACGCAGTATTTT; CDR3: CASEWALDGTDTQYF
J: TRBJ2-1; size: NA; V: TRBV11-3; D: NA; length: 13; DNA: TGTGCCAGCAGCCCCACAGGTTCTAATGAGCAGTTCTTC; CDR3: CASSPTGSNEQFF
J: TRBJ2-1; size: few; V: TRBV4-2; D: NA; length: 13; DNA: TGTGCCAGCAGCCAGGGGGGTATTGATGAGCAGTTCTTC; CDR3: CASSQGGIDEQFF
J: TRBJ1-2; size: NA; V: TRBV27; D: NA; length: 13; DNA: TGTGCCAGCAGTTTGGGCAGGGACTATGGCTACACCTTC; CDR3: CASSLGRDYGYTF
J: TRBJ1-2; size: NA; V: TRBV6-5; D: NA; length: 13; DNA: TGTGCCAGCAGTGTACAGGGTGCCTATGGCTACACCTTC; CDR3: CASSVQGAYGYTF
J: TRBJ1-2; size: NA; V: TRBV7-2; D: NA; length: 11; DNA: TGTGCCAGCAGCCAGGACAGAACATACACCTTC; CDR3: CASSQDRTYTF
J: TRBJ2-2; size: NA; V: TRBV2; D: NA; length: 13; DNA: TGTGCCAGCAGTGGAACTCCCACCGGGGAGCTGTTTTTT; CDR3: CASSGTPTGELFF
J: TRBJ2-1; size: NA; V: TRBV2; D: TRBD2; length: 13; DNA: TGTGCCAGCAGACTACCGGGACTAAGCGAGCAGTTCTTC; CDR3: CASRLPGLSEQFF
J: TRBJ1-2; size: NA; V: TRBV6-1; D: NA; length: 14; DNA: TGTGCCAGCAGTTTGACACTAGCTAACTATGGCTACACCTTC; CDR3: CASSLTLANYGYTF
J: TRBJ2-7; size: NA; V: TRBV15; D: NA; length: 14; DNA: TGTGCCACCAGCAGAAATAGAGCGACCTACGAGCAGTACTTC; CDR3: CATSRNRATYEQYF
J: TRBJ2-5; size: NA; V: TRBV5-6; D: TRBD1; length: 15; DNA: TGTGCCAGCAGCCCAAGACAGGGTCTTAGAGAGACCCAGTACTTC; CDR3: CASSPRQGLRETQYF
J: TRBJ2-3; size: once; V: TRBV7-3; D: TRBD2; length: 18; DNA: TGTGCCAGCAGCCCGGGACTAGCGGGAGACCAAAGCACAGATACGCAGTATTTT; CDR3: CASSPGLAGDQSTDTQYF
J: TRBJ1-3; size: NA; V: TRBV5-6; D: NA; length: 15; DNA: TGTGCCAGCAGCCACAGTTCAGGGTTTGGAAACACCATATATTTT; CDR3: CASSHSSGFGNTIYF
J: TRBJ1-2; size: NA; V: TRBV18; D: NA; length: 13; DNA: TGTGCCAGCTCCCCTCCCCCGCGGGATGGCTACACCTTC; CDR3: CASSPPPRDGYTF
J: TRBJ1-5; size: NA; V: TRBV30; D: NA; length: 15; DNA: TGTGCCTGGAGTGTAATCCATAGTGGCAATCAGCCCCAGCATTTT; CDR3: CAWSVIHSGNQPQHF
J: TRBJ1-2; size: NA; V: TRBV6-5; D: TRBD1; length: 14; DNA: TGTGCCAGCAACAGTCCGGGACAGACCTATGGCTACACCTTC; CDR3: CASNSPGQTYGYTF
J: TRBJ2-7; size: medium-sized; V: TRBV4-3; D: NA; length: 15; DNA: TGCGCCAGCAGCCAAGATACCGGGGGAATCTACGAGCAGTACTTC; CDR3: CASSQDTGGIYEQYF
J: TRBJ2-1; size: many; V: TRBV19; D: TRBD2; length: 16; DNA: TGTGCCAGTAGTACGGGACTAGCGGGAGGGCAGAGTGAGCAGTTCTTC; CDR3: CASSTGLAGGQSEQFF
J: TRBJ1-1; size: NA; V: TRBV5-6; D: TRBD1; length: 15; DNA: TGTGCCAGCAGCTTCGAACAGGGGAGAAACACTGAAGCTTTCTTT; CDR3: CASSFEQGRNTEAFF
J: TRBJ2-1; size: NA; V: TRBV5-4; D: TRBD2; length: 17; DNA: TGTGCCAGCAGCCCCGACCCCACGGGACTAGCGGACAATGAGCAGTTCTTC; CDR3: CASSPDPTGLADNEQFF
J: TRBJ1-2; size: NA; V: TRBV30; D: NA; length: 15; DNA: TGTGCCTGGAGTGTATATAGGAGAGGGAACTATGGCTACACCTTC; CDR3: CAWSVYRRGNYGYTF
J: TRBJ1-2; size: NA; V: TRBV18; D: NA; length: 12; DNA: TGTGCCAGCTCACCGGGAGATCATGGCTACACCTTC; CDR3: CASSPGDHGYTF
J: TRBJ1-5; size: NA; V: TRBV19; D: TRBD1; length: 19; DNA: TGTGCCAGTAGTACCCCCGGGGGACAGGGGAGGATTTGGGATCAGCCCCAGCATTTT; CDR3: CASSTPGGQGRIWDQPQHF
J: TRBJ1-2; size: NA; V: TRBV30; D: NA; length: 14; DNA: TGTGCCTGGAGTGTATCTAGAGCTAACTATGGCTACACCTTC; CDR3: CAWSVSRANYGYTF
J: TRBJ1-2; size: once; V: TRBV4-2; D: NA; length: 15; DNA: TGTGCCAGCAGCCAAGATCTATCGCGTAACTATGGCTACACCTTC; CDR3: CASSQDLSRNYGYTF
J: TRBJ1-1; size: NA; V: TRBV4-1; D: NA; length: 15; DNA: TGCGCCAGCAGCCCTCTTGAGGGAAAGAACACTGAAGCTTTCTTT; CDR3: CASSPLEGKNTEAFF
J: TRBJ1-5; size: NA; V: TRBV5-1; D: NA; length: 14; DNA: TGCGCCAGCAGCTTGGCCTATGGTTCCGCGCCCCAGCATTTT; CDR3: CASSLAYGSAPQHF
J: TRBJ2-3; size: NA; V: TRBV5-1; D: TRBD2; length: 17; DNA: TGCGCCAGCAGCTTGGGAACTAGCGGGGACTACACAGATACGCAGTATTTT; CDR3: CASSLGTSGDYTDTQYF
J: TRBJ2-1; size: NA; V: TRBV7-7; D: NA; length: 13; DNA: TGTGCTAGCAGCCCGAACTATGTGGATGAGCAGTTCTTC; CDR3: CASSPNYVDEQFF
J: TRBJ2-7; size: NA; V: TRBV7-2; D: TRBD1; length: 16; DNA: TGTGCCAGCAGCTTAGACACAGGGGGCGCTGAGTACGAGCAGTACTTC; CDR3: CASSLDTGGAEYEQYF
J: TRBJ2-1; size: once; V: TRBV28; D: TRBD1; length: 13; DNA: TGTGCCAGCAGTCGGACAGGAATCCATGAGCAGTTCTTC; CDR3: CASSRTGIHEQFF
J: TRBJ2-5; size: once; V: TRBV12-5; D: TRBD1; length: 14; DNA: TGTGCTAGTGCCCGGACAGGGAGTAAAGAGACCCAGTACTTC; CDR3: CASARTGSKETQYF
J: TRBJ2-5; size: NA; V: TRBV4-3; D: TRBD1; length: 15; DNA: TGCGCCAGCAGCCAAGAGGACAGGACGGGGGAGACCCAGTACTTC; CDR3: CASSQEDRTGETQYF
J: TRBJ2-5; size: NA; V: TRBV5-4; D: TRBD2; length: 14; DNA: TGTGCCAGCGGAGGTCGCGGGAGTCCAGAGACCCAGTACTTC; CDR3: CASGGRGSPETQYF
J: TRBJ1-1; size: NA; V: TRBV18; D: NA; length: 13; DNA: TGTGCCAGCTCCGCCGGGGGGGACACTGAAGCTTTCTTT; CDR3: CASSAGGDTEAFF
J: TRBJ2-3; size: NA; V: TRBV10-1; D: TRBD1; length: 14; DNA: TGCGCCAGCAGTTCCGGACAGGGGACAGATACGCAGTATTTT; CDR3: CASSSGQGTDTQYF
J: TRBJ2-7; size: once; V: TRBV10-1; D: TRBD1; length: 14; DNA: TGCGCCAGCAGGGGTGCCAAGGGGGCTTACGAGCAGTACTTC; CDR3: CASRGAKGAYEQYF
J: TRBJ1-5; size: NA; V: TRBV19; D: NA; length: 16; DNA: TGTGCCAGTCGCCGGGGGACGGTGTATAGCAATCAGCCCCAGCATTTT; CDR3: CASRRGTVYSNQPQHF
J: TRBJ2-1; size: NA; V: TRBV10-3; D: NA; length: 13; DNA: TGTGCCACCGGACTACAAGATGTAGATGAGCAGTTCTTC; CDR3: CATGLQDVDEQFF
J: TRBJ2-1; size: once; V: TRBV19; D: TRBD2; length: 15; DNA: TGTGCCAGTAGTGCTCGGACTAGCGGGAACAATGAGCAGTTCTTC; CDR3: CASSARTSGNNEQFF
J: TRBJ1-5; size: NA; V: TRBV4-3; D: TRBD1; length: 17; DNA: TGCGCCAGCAGCCAAGCCGGGACAGGGTTTAGCAATCAGCCCCAGCATTTT; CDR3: CASSQAGTGFSNQPQHF
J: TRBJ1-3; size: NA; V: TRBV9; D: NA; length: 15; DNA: TGTGCCAGCAGCGTAGGGGGAGCTTACGGAAACACCATATATTTT; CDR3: CASSVGGAYGNTIYF
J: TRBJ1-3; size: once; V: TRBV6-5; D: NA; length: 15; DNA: TGTGCCAGCAGTTCAACAGGCTTCTCTGGAAACACCATATATTTT; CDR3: CASSSTGFSGNTIYF
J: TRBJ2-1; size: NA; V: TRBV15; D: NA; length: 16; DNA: TGTGCCACCAGCAGAGTCCCAGGGGGGTCCTACAATGAGCAGTTCTTC; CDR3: CATSRVPGGSYNEQFF
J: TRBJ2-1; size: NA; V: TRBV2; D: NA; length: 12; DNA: TGTGCCAGCACCCGGTTGAATCTTGAGCAGTTCTTC; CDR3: CASTRLNLEQFF
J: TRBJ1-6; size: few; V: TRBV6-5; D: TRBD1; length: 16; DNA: TGTGCCAGCAGTTACTCGAGGACAGGGGCTAGTTCACCCCTCCACTTT; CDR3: CASSYSRTGASSPLHF
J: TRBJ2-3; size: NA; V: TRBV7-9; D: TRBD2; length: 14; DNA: TGTGCCAGCAGCTTAGTTGGGGGGGAAGATACGCAGTATTTT; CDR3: CASSLVGGEDTQYF
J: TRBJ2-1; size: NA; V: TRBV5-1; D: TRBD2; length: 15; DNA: TGCGCCAGCCAAAGACTAGCGGACACCTACAATGAGCAGTTCTTC; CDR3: CASQRLADTYNEQFF
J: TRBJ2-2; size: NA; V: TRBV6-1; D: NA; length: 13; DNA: TGTGCCAGCAAGGGACAGAACACCGGGGAGCTGTTTTTT; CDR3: CASKGQNTGELFF
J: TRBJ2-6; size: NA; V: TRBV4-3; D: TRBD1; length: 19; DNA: TGCGCCAGCAGCCCCCCAGGGGGTGCGTCGGTGGCTGGGGCCAACGTCCTGACTTTC; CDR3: CASSPPGGASVAGANVLTF
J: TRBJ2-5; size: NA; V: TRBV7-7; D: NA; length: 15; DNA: TGTGCCAGCAGCTTAGGTGGGGACTACCAAGAGACCCAGTACTTC; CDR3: CASSLGGDYQETQYF
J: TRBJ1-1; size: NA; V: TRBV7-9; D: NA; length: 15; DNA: TGTGCCAGCAGCTTAGTTCAGGGGATGAACACTGAAGCTTTCTTT; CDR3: CASSLVQGMNTEAFF
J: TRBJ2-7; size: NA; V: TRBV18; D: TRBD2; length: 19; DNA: TGTGCCAGCTCACCTGTCTGGGCTAGCGGGAGCTCATCGTACATCGAGCAGTACTTC; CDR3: CASSPVWASGSSSYIEQYF
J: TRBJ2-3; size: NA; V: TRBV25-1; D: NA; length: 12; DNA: TGTGCCAGCTCGGGGGGCCCAGATACGCAGTATTTT; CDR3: CASSGGPDTQYF
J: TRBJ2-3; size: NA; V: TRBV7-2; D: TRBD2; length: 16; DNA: TGTGCCAGCAGCCGGACTAGCGGGGGGGCCAGGGATACGCAGTATTTT; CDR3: CASSRTSGGARDTQYF
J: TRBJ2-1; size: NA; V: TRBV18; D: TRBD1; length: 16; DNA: TGTGCCAGCTCCGCAATACGACAGGGGGTAGGGGGTGAGCAGTTCTTC; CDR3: CASSAIRQGVGGEQFF